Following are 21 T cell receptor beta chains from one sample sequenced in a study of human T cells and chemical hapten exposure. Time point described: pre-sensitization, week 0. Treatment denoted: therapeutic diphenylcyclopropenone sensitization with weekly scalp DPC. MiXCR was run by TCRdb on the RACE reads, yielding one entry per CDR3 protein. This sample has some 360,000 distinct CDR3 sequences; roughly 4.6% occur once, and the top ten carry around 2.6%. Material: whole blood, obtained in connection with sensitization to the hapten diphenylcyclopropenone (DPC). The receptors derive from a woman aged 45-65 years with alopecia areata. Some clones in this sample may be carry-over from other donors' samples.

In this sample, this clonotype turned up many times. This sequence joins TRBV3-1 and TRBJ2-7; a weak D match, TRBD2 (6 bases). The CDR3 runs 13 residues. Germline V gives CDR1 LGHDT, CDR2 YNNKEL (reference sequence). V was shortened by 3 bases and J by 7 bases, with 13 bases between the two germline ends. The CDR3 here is CASSQGTAGEQYF. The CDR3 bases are TGTGCCAGCAGCCAGGGGACGGCGGGAGAGCAGTACTTC.

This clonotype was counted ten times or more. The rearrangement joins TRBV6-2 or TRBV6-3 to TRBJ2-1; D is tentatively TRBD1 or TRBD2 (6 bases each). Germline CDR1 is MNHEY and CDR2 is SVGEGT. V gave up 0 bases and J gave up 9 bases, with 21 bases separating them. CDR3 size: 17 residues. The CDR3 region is CASSYSTRGGGAPEQFF. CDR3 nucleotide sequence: TGTGCCAGCAGTTACTCGACTCGAGGGGGAGGAGCCCCTGAGCAGTTCTTC.

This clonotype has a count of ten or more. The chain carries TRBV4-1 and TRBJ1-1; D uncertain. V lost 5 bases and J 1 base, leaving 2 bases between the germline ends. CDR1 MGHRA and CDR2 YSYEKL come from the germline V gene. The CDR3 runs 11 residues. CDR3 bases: TGCGCCAGCAGCGCGAACACTGAAGCTTTCTTT. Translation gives CASSANTEAFF.

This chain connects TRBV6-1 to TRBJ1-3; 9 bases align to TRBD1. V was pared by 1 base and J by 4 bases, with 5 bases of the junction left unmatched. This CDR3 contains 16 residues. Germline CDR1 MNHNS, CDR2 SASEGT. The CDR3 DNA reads TGTGCCAGCAGTGAAGAAACAGGGGGCCGCGGAAACACCATATATTTT. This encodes CASSEETGGRGNTIYF.

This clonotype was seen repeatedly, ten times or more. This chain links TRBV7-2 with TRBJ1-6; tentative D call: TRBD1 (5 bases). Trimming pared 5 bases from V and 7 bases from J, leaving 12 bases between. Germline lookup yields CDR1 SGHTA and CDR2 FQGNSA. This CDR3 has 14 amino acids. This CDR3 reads CASSPGPMNSPLHF. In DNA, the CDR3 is TGTGCCAGCAGCCCGGGACCGATGAATTCACCCCTCCACTTT.

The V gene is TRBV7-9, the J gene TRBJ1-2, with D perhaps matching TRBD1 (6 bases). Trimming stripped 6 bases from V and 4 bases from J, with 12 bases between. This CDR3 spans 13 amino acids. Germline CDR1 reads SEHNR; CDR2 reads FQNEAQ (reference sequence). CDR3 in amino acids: CASSHRDFYGYTF. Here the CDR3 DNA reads TGTGCCAGCAGTCACAGGGACTTCTATGGCTACACCTTC.

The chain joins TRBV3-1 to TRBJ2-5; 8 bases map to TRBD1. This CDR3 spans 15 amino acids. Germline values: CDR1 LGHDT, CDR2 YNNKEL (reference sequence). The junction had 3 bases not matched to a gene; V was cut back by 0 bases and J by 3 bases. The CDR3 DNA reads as TGTGCCAGCAGCCAAGACGTGGGACAGGAAGAGACCCAGTACTTC. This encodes CASSQDVGQEETQYF.

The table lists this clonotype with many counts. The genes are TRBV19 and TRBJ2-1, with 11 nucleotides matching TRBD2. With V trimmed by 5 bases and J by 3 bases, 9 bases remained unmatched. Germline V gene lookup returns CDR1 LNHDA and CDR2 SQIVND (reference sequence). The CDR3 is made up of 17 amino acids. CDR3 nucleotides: TGTGCCAGTAGTCGTAGCGGGAGGGCCGGTTTCTACAATGAGCAGTTCTTC. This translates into CASSRSGRAGFYNEQFF.

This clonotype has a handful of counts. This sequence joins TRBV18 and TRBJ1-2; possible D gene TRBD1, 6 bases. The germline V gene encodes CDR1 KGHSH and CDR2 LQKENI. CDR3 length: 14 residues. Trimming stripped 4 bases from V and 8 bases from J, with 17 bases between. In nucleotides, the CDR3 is TGTGCCAGCTCACTCGTAGGGGGGCTAGAAGGCTACACCTTC. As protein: CASSLVGGLEGYTF.

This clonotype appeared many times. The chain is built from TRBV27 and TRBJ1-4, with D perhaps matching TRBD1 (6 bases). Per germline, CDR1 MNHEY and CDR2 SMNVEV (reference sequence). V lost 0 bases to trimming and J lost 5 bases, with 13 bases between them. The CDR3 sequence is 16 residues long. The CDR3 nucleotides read TGTGCCAGCAGTTTATCTGGGGGGGCGACCAATGAAAAACTGTTTTTT. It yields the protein CASSLSGGATNEKLFF.

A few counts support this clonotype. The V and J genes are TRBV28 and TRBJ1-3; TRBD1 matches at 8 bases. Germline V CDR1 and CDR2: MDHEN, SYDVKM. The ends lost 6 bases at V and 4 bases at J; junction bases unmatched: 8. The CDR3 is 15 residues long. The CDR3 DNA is TGTGCCAGCAGCCCCTACAGGGGGGTCGGAAACACCATATATTTT. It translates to CASSPYRGVGNTIYF.

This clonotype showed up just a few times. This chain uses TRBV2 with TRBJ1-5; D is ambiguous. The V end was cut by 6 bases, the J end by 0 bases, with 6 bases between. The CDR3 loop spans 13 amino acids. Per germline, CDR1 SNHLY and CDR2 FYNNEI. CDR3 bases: TGTGCCAGCAGGGAGGTTAGCAATCAGCCCCAGCATTTT. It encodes CASREVSNQPQHF.

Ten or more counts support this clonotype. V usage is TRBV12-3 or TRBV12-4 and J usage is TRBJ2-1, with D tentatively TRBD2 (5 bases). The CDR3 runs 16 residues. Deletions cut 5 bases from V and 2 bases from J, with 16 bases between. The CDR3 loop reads CASSPPGRVPYNEQFF. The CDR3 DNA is TGTGCCAGCAGTCCCCCCGGGCGGGTGCCCTACAATGAGCAGTTCTTC.

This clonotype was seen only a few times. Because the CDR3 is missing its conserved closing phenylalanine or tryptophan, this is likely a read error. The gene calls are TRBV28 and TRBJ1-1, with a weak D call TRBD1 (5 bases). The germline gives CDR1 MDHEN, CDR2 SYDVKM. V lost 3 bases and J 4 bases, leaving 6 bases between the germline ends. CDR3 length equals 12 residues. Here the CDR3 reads CASSFTGTEAFL. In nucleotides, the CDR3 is TGTGCCAGCAGTTTCACAGGCACTGAAGCTTTCCTT.

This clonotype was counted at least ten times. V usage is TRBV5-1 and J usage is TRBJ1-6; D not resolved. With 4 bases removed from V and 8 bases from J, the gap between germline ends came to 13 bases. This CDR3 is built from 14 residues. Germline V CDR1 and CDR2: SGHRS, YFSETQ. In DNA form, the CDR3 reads TGCGCCAGCAGCATAAGGGCCTCCGATTCACCCCTCCACTTT. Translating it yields CASSIRASDSPLHF.

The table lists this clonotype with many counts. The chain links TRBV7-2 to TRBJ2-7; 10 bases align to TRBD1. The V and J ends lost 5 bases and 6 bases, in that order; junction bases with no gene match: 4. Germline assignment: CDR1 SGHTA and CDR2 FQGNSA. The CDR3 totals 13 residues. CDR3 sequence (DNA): TGTGCCAGCAGCCCCGGACAGGGGGTCGAGCAGTACTTC. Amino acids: CASSPGQGVEQYF.

The CDR3 nucleotides read TGCAGCGTGACACAGGGAATGACCGGGGAGCTGTTTTTT. Translating it yields CSVTQGMTGELFF. The chain joins TRBV29-1 to TRBJ2-2, with D possibly matching TRBD1 (6 bases). V lost 6 bases to trimming and J lost 5 bases, with 13 bases between them. Germline CDR1 reads SQVTM; CDR2 reads ANQGSEA. The CDR3 is 13 amino acids.

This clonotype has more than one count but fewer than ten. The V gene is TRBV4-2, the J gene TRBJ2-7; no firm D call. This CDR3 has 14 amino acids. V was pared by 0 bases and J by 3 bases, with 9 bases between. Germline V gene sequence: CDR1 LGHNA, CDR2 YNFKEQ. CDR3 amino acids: CASSQERLVYEQYF. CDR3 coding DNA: TGTGCCAGCAGCCAAGAAAGGCTGGTCTACGAGCAGTACTTC.

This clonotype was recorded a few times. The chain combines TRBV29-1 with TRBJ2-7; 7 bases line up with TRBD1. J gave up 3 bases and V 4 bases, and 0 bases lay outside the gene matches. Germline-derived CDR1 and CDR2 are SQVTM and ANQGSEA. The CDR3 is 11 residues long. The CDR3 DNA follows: TGCAGCGTTGGGGACAGCTACGAGCAGTACTTC. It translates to CSVGDSYEQYF.

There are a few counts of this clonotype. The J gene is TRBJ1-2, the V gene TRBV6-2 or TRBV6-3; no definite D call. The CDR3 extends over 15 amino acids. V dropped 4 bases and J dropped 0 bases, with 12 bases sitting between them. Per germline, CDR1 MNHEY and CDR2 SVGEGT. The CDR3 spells CASSSLERANYGYTF. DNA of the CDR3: TGTGCCAGCAGTTCTTTGGAGAGAGCTAACTATGGCTACACCTTC.

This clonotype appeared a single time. CDR3 sequence: CSVYRGDYEQYF. The CDR3 DNA reads TGCAGCGTTTACAGGGGAGACTACGAGCAGTACTTC. The chain links TRBV29-1 to TRBJ2-7, with TRBD1 matching over 7 bases. Per the germline V gene, CDR1 is SQVTM and CDR2 is ANQGSEA. The CDR3 is 12 residues long. V shed 5 bases, J shed 3 bases, and the junction held 4 bases outside the gene matches.